The 21 T cell receptor beta chains below all came from one sample that was sequenced in a study of Ad26.COV2.S vaccination and SARS-CoV-2 variants. This sample's treatment: about 20 received Ad26.COV2.S at low or high dose, single or two shots; several received placebo; per-sample allocation not given. Sampling occurred on day 63 after the first vaccine or placebo injection. Measured with immunoSEQ multiplex PCR; TCRdb has only the in-frame clones, and not every one. The sample shows 350,000 to 450,000 clones, roughly 84% of them seen only once. The sample consisted of peripheral blood, taken in a trial of Ad26.COV2.S vaccine versus placebo. These receptor sequences come from a person between 18 and 65 years old who received the Ad26.COV2.S COVID-19 vaccine or a placebo.

The chain uses TRBV18 and TRBJ2-1, with 9 bases matching TRBD1. J was trimmed by 6 bases and V by 0 bases; bases with no gene match: 12. Germline V gives CDR1 KGHSH, CDR2 LQKENI. This CDR3 is 18 amino acids long. CDR3: CASSPPEPGTGYFNEQFF. CDR3 DNA: TGTGCCAGCTCACCACCTGAACCTGGGACAGGGTATTTCAATGAGCAGTTCTTC.

V is TRBV19 and J is TRBJ2-1; D is unresolved. In germline, CDR1 is LNHDA, CDR2 SQIVND (reference sequence). Between the trimmed V and J ends, which lost 7 bases and 4 bases, there was a span of 17 bases. The CDR3 extends over 15 amino acids. CDR3 in amino acids: CASIDLGGNYNEQFF. The CDR3 DNA sequence: TGTGCCAGTATAGACCTGGGCGGAAATTACAATGAGCAGTTCTTC.

This clone was seen a handful of times. Other DNA variants within this sample encode the same CDR3. The chain employs TRBV19 and TRBJ1-6; D remains unclear. The CDR3 sequence is 13 residues long. Germline V gene sequence: CDR1 LNHDA, CDR2 SQIVND (reference sequence). V was clipped by 2 bases and J by 7 bases, with 6 bases between them. The CDR3 DNA sequence: TGTGCCAGTAGTATAAATGGCAATTCACCCCTCCACTTT. It translates to CASSINGNSPLHF. Full variable domain (missing parts from reference TRBV19 and TRBJ1-6): DGGITQSPKYLFRKEGQNVTLSCEQNLNHDAMYWYRQDPGQGLRLIYYSQIVNDFQKGDIAEGYSVSREKKESFPLTVTSAQKNPTAFYLCASSINGNSPLHFGNGTRLTVT.

The V call is TRBV29-1, the J call TRBJ2-5; TRBD1 matches 8 bases. V trimming: 1 base; J trimming: 4 bases; junction bases outside the gene matches: 5. Germline values: CDR1 SQVTM, CDR2 ANQGSEA. This CDR3 contains 14 residues. CDR3 nucleotides: TGCAGCGTTGAAGCACAGGGGGTGACAGAGACCCAGTACTTC. Translation gives CSVEAQGVTETQYF.

The chain recombines TRBV25-1 with TRBJ1-5; D is unclear. The V gene's germline CDR1 is MGHDK and CDR2 SYGVNS. Deletions cut 6 bases from V and 6 bases from J, with 9 bases between. The CDR3 consists of 12 residues. The DNA for the CDR3 is TGTGCCAGCAGCCCCGCGGGTCAGCCCCAGCATTTT. As protein: CASSPAGQPQHF.

V usage is TRBV6-5 and J usage is TRBJ1-6; the match to TRBD1 covers 8 bases. V shed 1 base and J 9 bases; nucleotides not matched to a gene: 8. From germline, CDR1 is MNHEY and CDR2 SVGAGI. This CDR3 is built from 16 residues. For the CDR3, the DNA is TGTGCCAGCAGTTACTTTCAGGGGGCCTTGGGTTCACCCCTCCACTTT. Encoded protein: CASSYFQGALGSPLHF.

This clone was counted a single time. V and J are TRBV18 and TRBJ1-1, with D perhaps matching TRBD1 (5 bases). This CDR3 comprises 15 residues. Germline CDR1 reads KGHSH; CDR2 reads LQKENI. Trimming took 0 bases from V and 0 from J, leaving 8 bases between them. In DNA, the CDR3 is TGTGCCAGCTCACCACCTTTAGGGGTGAACACTGAAGCTTTCTTT. It yields the protein CASSPPLGVNTEAFF. Using reference TRBV18 and TRBJ1-1 for the parts outside the CDR3, the full variable domain is NAGVMQNPRHLVRRRGQEARLRCSPMKGHSHVYWYRQLPEEGLKFMVYLQKENIIDESGMPKERFSAEFPKEGPSILRIQQVVRGDSAAYFCASSPPLGVNTEAFFGQGTRLTVV.

The chain recombines TRBV18 with TRBJ2-3; TRBD1 matches 7 bases. The CDR3 is made up of 16 amino acids. Germline CDR1 is KGHSH and CDR2 is LQKENI. After removal of 3 bases from V and 1 base from J, the junction contained 7 bases not matched to a gene. The CDR3 bases are TGTGCCAGCTCACCGGGACAGCCGGTGGGCACAGATACGCAGTATTTT. It encodes CASSPGQPVGTDTQYF.

This clone was observed a single time. J is TRBJ1-3 and V is TRBV4-1; D unclear. CDR1 is MGHRA and CDR2 is YSYEKL in the germline V gene. Between the trimmed V and J ends, which lost 0 bases and 1 base, there was a span of 7 bases. The CDR3 runs 15 residues. The CDR3, as DNA: TGCGCCAGCAGCCAAGAGGCGGGGTCTGGAAACACCATATATTTT. Translated, it gives CASSQEAGSGNTIYF.

The CDR3 DNA reads TGTGCCTTACTTAACAGGGTATTCAATGGCTACACCTTC. It codes for CALLNRVFNGYTF. The genes are TRBV30 and TRBJ1-2; a weak D match, TRBD1 (6 bases). Trimming took 7 bases from V and 6 from J, leaving 18 bases between them. Germline CDR1 GTSNPN, CDR2 SVGIG (reference sequence). The CDR3 has 13 residues. The variable domain in full, with the rest retrieved from reference TRBV30 and TRBJ1-2, is SQTIHQWPATLVQPVGSPLSLECTVEGTSNPNLYWYRQAAGRGLQLLFYSVGIGQISSEVPQNLSASRPQDRQFILSSKKLLLSDSGFYLCALLNRVFNGYTFGSGTRLTVV.

The CDR3, as DNA: TGTGCCAGTAGTTGGATGACTAACTATGGCTACACCTTC. Translated: CASSWMTNYGYTF. The rearrangement uses TRBV19 and TRBJ1-2, with unresolved D. Germline CDR1 and CDR2: LNHDA and SQIVND (reference sequence). V was cut by 5 bases and J by 0 bases, with 7 bases left in between. The CDR3 has 13 amino acids.

The chain has TRBV29-1 and TRBJ1-1; no reliable D call. The V and J ends lost 5 bases and 5 bases respectively, with 12 bases between them. CDR3 length: 12 amino acids. Germline V gives CDR1 SQVTM, CDR2 ANQGSEA. CDR3 sequence reads: CSVLGSRTEAFF. CDR3 nucleotides: TGCAGCGTTTTAGGCTCTAGAACTGAAGCTTTCTTT.

This chain links TRBV4-3 with TRBJ2-3; TRBD1 is a possible D gene (5 bases). Between the trimmed V and J ends, which lost 2 bases and 7 bases, there was a span of 25 bases. The germline V gene encodes CDR1 LGHNA and CDR2 YSLEER. The CDR3 covers 18 residues. The CDR3 nucleotides read TGCGCCAGCAGCCAACACCCTACGACAGTTCTTACCAAAAATACGCAGTATTTT. This codes for CASSQHPTTVLTKNTQYF.

This sequence joins TRBV7-2 and TRBJ2-2; 11 bases agree with TRBD2. The CDR3 covers 16 residues. Germline V lookup: CDR1 SGHTA, CDR2 FQGNSA. J lost 7 bases, V lost 2 bases, and 6 bases had no gene match. The CDR3 is CASSLTSGGVSGELFF. The CDR3 DNA sequence: TGTGCCAGCAGCTTAACTAGCGGGGGCGTCAGCGGGGAGCTGTTTTTT.

This chain links TRBV7-3 with TRBJ2-1; perhaps TRBD2 as D (6 bases). V lost 3 bases and J 0 bases, leaving 12 bases between the germline ends. The CDR3 runs to 16 residues. Germline CDR1 reads SGHTA; CDR2 reads FQGTGA. The DNA for the CDR3 is TGTGCCAGCAGCTTGGGGACTTCCCGCTCCTACAATGAGCAGTTCTTC. Translated: CASSLGTSRSYNEQFF. Based on the CDR3 plus reference TRBV7-3 and TRBJ2-1, the full variable domain is GAGVSQTPSNKVTEKGKYVELRCDPISGHTALYWYRQSLGQGPEFLIYFQGTGAADDSGLPNDRFFAVRPEGSVSTLKIQRTERGDSAVYLCASSLGTSRSYNEQFFGPGTRLTVL.

The chain joins TRBV5-1 to TRBJ2-5, with D possibly matching TRBD1 (5 bases). The germline gives CDR1 SGHRS, CDR2 YFSETQ. The CDR3 runs to 17 residues. Trimming stripped 0 bases from V and 1 base from J, with 16 bases between. The CDR3 here is CASSLAPSRQGQETQYF. The CDR3 nucleotides are TGCGCCAGCAGCTTGGCCCCGAGCCGGCAGGGCCAAGAGACCCAGTACTTC.

V is TRBV5-1 and J is TRBJ2-5; TRBD1 matches at 8 bases. Losses at the gene ends were 4 bases for V and 5 bases for J; bases not matched to a gene: 10. Germline CDR1 and CDR2: SGHRS and YFSETQ. The CDR3 spans 15 residues. CDR3 DNA: TGCGCCAGCAGCCCCGGACAGGGTGTTTCCGAGACCCAGTACTTC. Translated, it gives CASSPGQGVSETQYF.

The sample holds one count of this clone. The gene calls are TRBV5-1 and TRBJ2-5, with D possibly matching TRBD1 (6 bases). This CDR3 comprises 15 residues. The germline CDR1 and CDR2 sequences are SGHRS and YFSETQ. Trimming left V 3 bases short and J 5 bases short, with 17 bases between. The CDR3 DNA sequence: TGCGCCAGCAGCTCCGGACAGAGTCGAGGGGAGACCCAGTACTTC. It encodes CASSSGQSRGETQYF.

V usage is TRBV6-5 and J usage is TRBJ1-2; 8 bases match TRBD1. V trimming: 7 bases; J trimming: 4 bases; junction bases outside the gene matches: 5. The length of the CDR3 is 13 residues. Germline CDR1 is MNHEY and CDR2 is SVGAGI. The chain's CDR3 is CASKRDRTYGYTF. The CDR3, as DNA: TGTGCCAGCAAAAGGGACAGGACCTATGGCTACACCTTC.

V and J are TRBV9 and TRBJ2-7; D gene uncertain. This CDR3 is built from 13 residues. Looked up from germline, CDR1 is SGDLS and CDR2 is YYNGEE. V lost 0 bases and J lost 6, with 10 bases in between. Here the CDR3 reads CASSVGLKSEQYF. CDR3 DNA: TGTGCCAGCAGCGTAGGGTTGAAGAGCGAGCAGTACTTC.

V is TRBV4-1 and J is TRBJ2-1, with TRBD1 identical over 8 bases. CDR1 and CDR2 from the germline V gene are MGHRA and YSYEKL. V gave up 2 bases and J gave up 3 bases; unmatched junction bases: 6. There are 16 residues in the CDR3. In nucleotides, the CDR3 is TGCGCCAGCAGCCAACCGCGACAGGGGAACTACAATGAGCAGTTCTTC. It translates to CASSQPRQGNYNEQFF.